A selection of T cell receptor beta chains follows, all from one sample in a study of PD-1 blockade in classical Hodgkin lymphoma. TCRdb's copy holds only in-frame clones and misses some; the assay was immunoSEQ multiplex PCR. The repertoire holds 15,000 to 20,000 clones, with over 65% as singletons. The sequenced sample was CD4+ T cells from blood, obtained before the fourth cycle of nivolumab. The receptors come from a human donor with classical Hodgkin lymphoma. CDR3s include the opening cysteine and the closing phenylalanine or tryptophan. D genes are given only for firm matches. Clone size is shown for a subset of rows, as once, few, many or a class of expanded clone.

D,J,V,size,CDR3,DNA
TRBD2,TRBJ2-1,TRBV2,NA,CASTGTSGIYNEQFF,TGTGCCAGCACCGGGACTAGCGGGATTTACAATGAGCAGTTCTTC
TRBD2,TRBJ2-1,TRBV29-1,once,CSVPAFWRGRHDEQFF,TGCAGCGTGCCCGCTTTCTGGCGCGGGAGGCACGATGAGCAGTTCTTC
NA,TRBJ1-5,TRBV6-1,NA,CASSEDRVTLYSNQPQHF,TGTGCCAGCAGTGAAGACAGGGTAACACTTTATAGCAATCAGCCCCAGCATTTT
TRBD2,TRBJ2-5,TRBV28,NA,CASSLGGQETQYF,TGTGCCAGCAGTTTGGGGGGGCAAGAGACCCAGTACTTC
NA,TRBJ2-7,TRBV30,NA,CAWSVRSGASPYEQYF,TGTGCCTGGAGTGTACGATCAGGGGCGAGTCCCTACGAGCAGTACTTC
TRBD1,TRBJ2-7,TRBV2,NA,CASSVDRGRFYEQYF,TGTGCCAGCAGTGTAGACAGGGGGCGCTTCTACGAGCAGTACTTC
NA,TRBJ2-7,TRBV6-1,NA,CASSESLANEQYF,TGTGCCAGCAGTGAATCCCTAGCGAATGAGCAGTACTTC
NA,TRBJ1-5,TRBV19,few,CASSKRTADSNQPQHF,TGTGCCAGTAGTAAACGGACGGCAGATAGCAATCAGCCCCAGCATTTT
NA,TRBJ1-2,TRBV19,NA,CASSFAGSTDGYTF,TGTGCCAGTAGTTTTGCCGGGAGTACGGATGGCTACACCTTC
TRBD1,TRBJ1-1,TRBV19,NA,CASSMGTGWNTEAFF,TGTGCCAGTAGTATGGGGACAGGGTGGAACACTGAAGCTTTCTTT
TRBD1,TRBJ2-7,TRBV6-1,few,CASNYRGLEQYF,TGTGCCAGCAATTACAGGGGGCTCGAGCAGTACTTC
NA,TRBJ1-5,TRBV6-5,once,CASRRQINQPQHF,TGTGCCAGCAGACGACAGATCAATCAGCCCCAGCATTTT
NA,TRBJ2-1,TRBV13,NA,CASSFDRGSYNEQFF,TGTGCCAGCAGTTTCGACAGAGGATCCTACAATGAGCAGTTCTTC
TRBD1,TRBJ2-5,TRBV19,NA,CASTSRGQGLETQYF,TGTGCCAGTACCTCTCGGGGACAGGGTTTAGAGACCCAGTACTTC
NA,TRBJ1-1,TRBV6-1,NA,CASNPGGWLWSEAFF,TGTGCCAGCAACCCGGGGGGCTGGTTATGGTCTGAAGCTTTCTTT
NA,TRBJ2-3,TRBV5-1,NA,CASSLERGDTQYF,TGCGCCAGCAGCTTGGAAAGGGGCGATACGCAGTATTTT
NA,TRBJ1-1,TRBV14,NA,CASSPPGQANTEAFF,TGTGCCAGCAGCCCACCGGGACAAGCGAACACTGAAGCTTTCTTT
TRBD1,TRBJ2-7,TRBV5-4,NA,CASSRDSASYEQYF,TGTGCCAGCAGCCGGGACAGTGCCTCCTACGAGCAGTACTTC
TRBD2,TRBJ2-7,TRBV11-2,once,CASSLAGGSYEQYF,TGTGCCAGCAGCTTAGCGGGAGGTAGCTACGAGCAGTACTTC
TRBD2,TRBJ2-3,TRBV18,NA,CASSPVPSSGARSTDTQYF,TGTGCCAGCTCACCAGTTCCGTCTAGCGGGGCACGAAGCACAGATACGCAGTATTTT
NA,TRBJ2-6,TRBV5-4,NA,CASSRIQGPGANVLTF,TGTGCCAGCAGCCGCATTCAGGGTCCCGGGGCCAACGTCCTGACTTTC
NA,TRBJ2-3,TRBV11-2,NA,CASSLLPGGRGDTQYF,TGTGCCAGCAGCTTACTCCCAGGGGGGCGCGGGGATACGCAGTATTTT
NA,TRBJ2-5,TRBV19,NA,CASSIYPTGETQYF,TGTGCCAGTAGTATATATCCGACCGGAGAGACCCAGTACTTC
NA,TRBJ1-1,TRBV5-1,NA,CASSLSGTPGTEAFF,TGCGCCAGCAGCTTGAGTGGGACCCCCGGGACAGAAGCTTTCTTT
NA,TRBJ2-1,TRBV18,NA,CASSPTGLNEQFF,TGTGCCAGCTCACCTACAGGGTTAAATGAGCAGTTCTTC
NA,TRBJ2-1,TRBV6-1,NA,CASSDDSRVKKQFF,TGTGCCAGCAGTGACGACTCTAGGGTTAAGAAGCAGTTCTTC